This TCR beta chain was retrieved from a study of T cell responses to AZD1222 COVID-19 vaccine. Overall study results and limits: In a largely white British group with more females than males, clonal diversity was possibly underestimated. Nearly half of the spike-specific TCRs reportedly recognize variant regions that carry no mutations. In all cases, repertoires were sampled only after the peak T cell response.

Concerning this clone itself: The target antigen is unknown.

Libraries were prepared by immunoSEQ multiplex PCR; TCRdb keeps only in-frame clonotypes and omits some of them. This sample has about 42,000 clones, with over 70% found just once. V was trimmed by 5 bases and J by 7 bases, leaving 11 bases between them. The CDR3 contains 13 residues. Germline V gene lookup returns CDR1 LNHDA and CDR2 SQIVND (reference sequence). This chain joins TRBV19 and TRBJ1-4; D is unresolved. This sequence was found in an adult who received the AZD1222 COVID-19 vaccine. Here the sequenced sample was peripheral blood, taken 28 days after the second AZD1222 dose. The CDR3 bases are TGTGCCAGTAGTGGGGTGACGGGTGAAAAACTGTTTTTT. Encoded protein: CASSGVTGEKLFF.